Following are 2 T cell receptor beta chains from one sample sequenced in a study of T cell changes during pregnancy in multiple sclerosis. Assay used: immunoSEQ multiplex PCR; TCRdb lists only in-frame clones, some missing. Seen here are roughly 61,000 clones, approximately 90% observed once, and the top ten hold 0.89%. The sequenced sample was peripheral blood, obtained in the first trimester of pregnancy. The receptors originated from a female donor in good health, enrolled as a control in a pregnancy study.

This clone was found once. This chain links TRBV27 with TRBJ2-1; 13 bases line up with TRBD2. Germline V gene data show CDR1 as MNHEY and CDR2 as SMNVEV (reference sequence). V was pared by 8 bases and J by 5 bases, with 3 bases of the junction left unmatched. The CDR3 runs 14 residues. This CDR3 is CASRTSGGDNEQFF. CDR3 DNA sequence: TGTGCCAGCCGAACTAGCGGGGGGGACAATGAGCAGTTCTTC.

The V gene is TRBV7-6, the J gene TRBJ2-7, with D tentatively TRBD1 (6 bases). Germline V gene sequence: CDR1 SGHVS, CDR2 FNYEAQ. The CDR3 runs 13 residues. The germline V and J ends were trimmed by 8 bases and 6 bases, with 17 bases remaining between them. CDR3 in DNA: TGTGCCAGCTCGGACCTAGGGACACTCGAGCAGTACTTC. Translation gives CASSDLGTLEQYF.